Listed below are T cell receptor beta chains from one sample, sequenced in a study of Graves' ophthalmopathy and Graves' hyperthyroidism. TCRdb processed the multiplex PCR reads anew with MiXCR; each CDR3 protein has one entry. The sample records roughly 420,000 distinct CDR3 sequences, around a fifth being singletons. Sequencing used peripheral blood. The receptors come from a woman aged 18-29 years with stable Graves' hyperthyroidism. CDR3s include the opening cysteine and the closing phenylalanine or tryptophan. The D gene is left open where the match is weak. Part of the rows lack a size; the others show once, few, many or a class for expanded clones.

clone_size	v_call	d_call	j_call	cdr3_nt	cdr3_aa
many	TRBV6-1	.	TRBJ1-3	TGTGCCAGCAGTGATGGGCAAGATCTTGGAAACACCATATATTTT	CASSDGQDLGNTIYF
many	TRBV27	.	TRBJ1-5	TGTGCCAGCAGCAACCGGGCACGGCCAAATCAGCCCCAGCATTTT	CASSNRARPNQPQHF
many	TRBV9	TRBD2	TRBJ2-5	TGTGCCAGCAGCGTAGAAGCGGGAGTAAGGGAGACCCAGTACTTC	CASSVEAGVRETQYF
many	TRBV6-1	.	TRBJ1-1	TGTGCCAGCAGTCCCCTTTTCGGGGGGCCAGGGACTGAAGCTTTCTTT	CASSPLFGGPGTEAFF
few	TRBV28	.	TRBJ2-7	TGTGCCAGCAGTTTTTATTGGGCAGTGGCAGCCTACGAGCAGTACTTC	CASSFYWAVAAYEQYF
many	TRBV2	.	TRBJ2-7	TGTGCCAGCAATCCGACTGGGAGCTCCTACGAGCAGTACTTC	CASNPTGSSYEQYF
many	TRBV12-3/TRBV12-4	.	TRBJ2-2	TGTGCCAGCAGACCCTTTTTTACGGGAGATGAAGGGGAGCTGTTTTTT	CASRPFFTGDEGELFF
.	TRBV18	.	TRBJ1-1	TGTGCCAGCCAACCCCGGGGGTTCGGAACTGAAGCTTTCTTT	CASQPRGFGTEAFF
many	TRBV20-1	.	TRBJ1-1	TGCAGTGCTAACCCACAGGGTTGGAACACTGAAGCTTTCTTT	CSANPQGWNTEAFF
many	TRBV20-1	.	TRBJ1-3	TGCAGTGCTTCAGCATGGCAAGAACTACGAAACACCATATATTTT	CSASAWQELRNTIYF
many	TRBV12-3/TRBV12-4	.	TRBJ1-5	TGTGCCAGCAGTTTCCAGGACTATCCTCATTTT	CASSFQDYPHF
many	TRBV27	.	TRBJ1-6	TGTGCCAGCGGAGAGGGCTTTAATTCACCCCTCCACTTT	CASGEGFNSPLHF
many	TRBV11-2	.	TRBJ1-1	TGTGCCAGCAGCCCCACGACTAACACTGAAGCTTTCTTT	CASSPTTNTEAFF
many	TRBV7-3	TRBD2	TRBJ2-4	TGTGCCAGCAGCCCAGGACTAGCGGGAACGAAAGCCAAAAACATTCAGTACTTC	CASSPGLAGTKAKNIQYF
.	TRBV5-5	.	TRBJ2-5	TGTGCCAGCAGCCTGGGGAACGTAGGGGGACAAGAGACCCAGTACTTC	CASSLGNVGGQETQYF
few	TRBV28	.	TRBJ1-6	TGTGCCAGCAGTTTATGGCCAGGGAGGTTGCCCCTCCACTTT	CASSLWPGRLPLHF
many	TRBV6-1	TRBD1	TRBJ1-6	TGTGCCAGCAGCCCCAGGGGGCTGGGGAATTCACCCCTCCACTTT	CASSPRGLGNSPLHF
few	TRBV6-2/TRBV6-3	.	TRBJ1-5	TGTGCCAGCAGCCCGAGAATTACAGGGATTTTTGGTAATCAGCCCCAGCATTTT	CASSPRITGIFGNQPQHF
few	TRBV6-1	.	TRBJ2-7	TGTGCCAGCACCCGGGACGGGGGCTACGAGCAGTACTTC	CASTRDGGYEQYF
few	TRBV18	.	TRBJ2-5	TGTGCCAGCTCACCACCGGGGGGAAGGCAAGAGACCCAGTACTTC	CASSPPGGRQETQYF
many	TRBV11-2	.	TRBJ1-5	TGTGCCAGCAGCGAAGGATCCTCTCAGCCCCAGCATTTT	CASSEGSSQPQHF
.	TRBV20-1	TRBD2	TRBJ2-7	TGCAGTGCTAGAGAGATGACTAGCGGCTTCTACGAGCAGTACTTC	CSAREMTSGFYEQYF
once	TRBV20-1	.	TRBJ1-1	TGCAGTGTTTTCTTCGGGGACACTGAAGCTTTCTTT	CSVFFGDTEAFF
.	TRBV28	.	TRBJ1-5	TGTGCCACCGGAGGCAGGGTAGGTAATCAGCCCCAGCATTTT	CATGGRVGNQPQHF
many	TRBV6-1	.	TRBJ1-1	TGTGCCAGCAGTGAAAGACGGGGACGGGGCACTGAAGCTTTCTTT	CASSERRGRGTEAFF
.	TRBV5-1	TRBD1	TRBJ2-3	TGCGCCAGCAGCTTAACAGGGGGAAATCAGCCCCAGTATTTT	CASSLTGGNQPQYF
few	TRBV29-1	.	TRBJ2-1	TGCAGCGTCGCCGGGTTTATCAATGAGCAGTTCTTC	CSVAGFINEQFF
.	TRBV30	.	TRBJ1-1	TGTGCCTGGCGGGAACAGGGATACAGACGGAACACTGAAGCTTTCTTT	CAWREQGYRRNTEAFF
many	TRBV6-2/TRBV6-3	TRBD2	TRBJ2-7	TGTGCCAGCAGTTTAGCGGGAGACCTCTACGAGCAGTACTTC	CASSLAGDLYEQYF
.	TRBV20-1	.	TRBJ2-7	TGCAGTGCTAGAGAACGGACCGGGTGGGACTACGAGCAGTACTTC	CSARERTGWDYEQYF
.	TRBV20-1	.	TRBJ2-5	TGCAGTGTCTTGACGATAGAGACCCAGTACTTC	CSVLTIETQYF
many	TRBV4-1	TRBD1	TRBJ1-5	TGCGCCAGCAGCCCACAGGGACAGGGTATCAGGAATCAGCCCCAGCATTTT	CASSPQGQGIRNQPQHF
.	TRBV9	.	TRBJ2-3	TGTGCCAGCAGCAGTGGGACATCACCTAGCACAGATACGCAGTATTTT	CASSSGTSPSTDTQYF
.	TRBV7-6	.	TRBJ2-7	TGTGCCAGCAGCTTAGTGGCTAGCGACGAGCAGTACTTC	CASSLVASDEQYF
many	TRBV20-1	.	TRBJ2-2	TGCAGTGCTAGAGAGGCAGGGGTAGTAGCCGGGGAGCTGTTTTTT	CSAREAGVVAGELFF
many	TRBV11-3	.	TRBJ1-1	TGTGCCAGCAGCCAGGACGGTGAAGCTTTCTTT	CASSQDGEAFF
few	TRBV19	TRBD1	TRBJ2-7	TGTGCCAGTAGTAATTCTCCCCGGGACAGTAACTACGAGCAGTACTTC	CASSNSPRDSNYEQYF
many	TRBV6-2/TRBV6-3	.	TRBJ2-3	TGTGCCAGCAGTTACGGGCAGGCGCAGTATTTT	CASSYGQAQYF
many	TRBV7-9	.	TRBJ1-2	TGTGCCAGCAGCTTAGAAACAGGGAGAACGAATGGCCACACCTTC	CASSLETGRTNGHTF
many	TRBV12-3/TRBV12-4	.	TRBJ2-5	TGTGCCAGCAGTTTACCCGGGGAAGAGACCCAGTACTTC	CASSLPGEETQYF
many	TRBV12-3/TRBV12-4	TRBD1	TRBJ2-7	TGTGCCAGCAGTTTAACCCAGGGGGCCTACGAGCAGTACTTC	CASSLTQGAYEQYF
many	TRBV4-3	TRBD2	TRBJ2-7	TGCGCCAGCAGCCAAGTTGTAGGGAGGGCCTACGAGCAGTACTTC	CASSQVVGRAYEQYF
many	TRBV28	.	TRBJ1-1	TGTGCCATCCTGGCAGGGACTACTGAAGCTTTCTTT	CAILAGTTEAFF
many	TRBV6-5	TRBD1	TRBJ2-2	TGTGCCAGCAGTTACTTCCGGGACAGGGGCACCGGGGAGCTGTTTTTT	CASSYFRDRGTGELFF
.	TRBV11-2	.	TRBJ1-2	TGTGCCAGCAGCCACTGGGGGAATATTAGGGACTATGGCTACACCTTC	CASSHWGNIRDYGYTF
many	TRBV11-2	TRBD2	TRBJ2-6	TGTGCCAGCAGTCGGGGGGGCCCGCACTCTGGGGCCAACGTCCTGACTTTC	CASSRGGPHSGANVLTF
.	TRBV20-1	.	TRBJ1-1	TGCAGTGCTAGCCGGTCTCCCCTTAATACTGAAGCTTTCTTT	CSASRSPLNTEAFF
many	TRBV7-2	.	TRBJ2-7	TGTGCCAGCAGCAGACTACAGGGCCCCTACGAGCAGTACTTC	CASSRLQGPYEQYF
.	TRBV6-1	TRBD2	TRBJ2-5	TGTGCCAGCAGTACGGGACTAGCGATACGGCCCGTGGAGACCCAGTACTTC	CASSTGLAIRPVETQYF
.	TRBV6-1	.	TRBJ2-7	TGTGCCAGCAGTGAAGCAGCCAGGATTTACGATCAGTACTTC	CASSEAARIYDQYF
many	TRBV6-5	.	TRBJ1-3	TGTGCCAGCAGTTACGCGACTGGAAACACCATATATTTT	CASSYATGNTIYF
many	TRBV7-2	.	TRBJ2-7	TGTGCCAGCAGCCGGGGAGCGCCTTCCTACGAGCAGTACTTC	CASSRGAPSYEQYF
.	TRBV6-1	.	TRBJ2-2	TGTGCCATCGTCGGGGTCGACACCGGGGAGCTGTTTTTT	CAIVGVDTGELFF
once	TRBV6-1	.	TRBJ1-1	TGTGCCAGCAGTGGCAGGCGAGGACAGCATGAAGCTTTCTTT	CASSGRRGQHEAFF
many	TRBV11-2	TRBD1	TRBJ1-1	TGTGCCAGCAGCCCGGACAGGGGATTCGCTGAAGCTTTCTTT	CASSPDRGFAEAFF